These 5 T cell receptor beta chains were all obtained from the same sample, sequenced in a study. Using its own MiXCR run on the RT-PCR reads, TCRdb lists one record per CDR3 protein. The sample holds about 700,000 distinct CDR3 sequences; approximately 15% are singletons and the top ten take 3.6%. Sequenced sample: memory CD4+ T cells from blood. The receptors here all came from a female donor in good health, serving as a healthy control.

V gene TRBV6-5 combines with J gene TRBJ1-3; no reliable D call. This CDR3 is built from 13 residues. V gave up 4 bases and J gave up 7 bases, with 11 bases separating them. Germline CDR1 and CDR2: MNHEY and SVGAGI. CDR3 in DNA: TGTGCCAGCAGTTTACAGATTATGAACACCATATATTTT. This gives the protein CASSLQIMNTIYF.

This clonotype was observed a handful of times. The rearrangement links TRBV20-1 to TRBJ2-7; TRBD2 is a possible D gene (5 bases). With 6 bases removed from V and 0 bases from J, the gap between germline ends came to 18 bases. CDR3 length equals 15 residues. CDR1 and CDR2 (germline): DFQATT, SNEGSKA (reference sequence). The CDR3 DNA sequence: TGCAGTGCCCCGCTCTGGGAGTCGAGCTCCTACGAGCAGTACTTC. Residues: CSAPLWESSSYEQYF.

This clonotype was counted ten times or more. This chain links TRBV12-3 or TRBV12-4 with TRBJ1-5; D uncertain. The CDR3 has 13 residues. The V and J ends lost 6 bases and 7 bases respectively, with 13 bases between them. CDR3 loop: CASSAERAQPQHF. CDR3 sequence (DNA): TGTGCCAGCAGCGCCGAAAGGGCCCAGCCCCAGCATTTT.

This clonotype was picked up many times. The chain couples TRBV5-1 to TRBJ1-2; tentatively, D is TRBD1 (6 bases). The CDR3 sequence is 16 residues long. V dropped 1 base and J dropped 8 bases, with 21 bases sitting between them. Germline CDR1 reads SGHRS; CDR2 reads YFSETQ. CDR3 in amino acids: CASSLSIGQGTYGYTF. CDR3 DNA: TGCGCCAGCAGCTTGAGCATCGGGCAGGGGACGTACGGCTACACCTTC.

This clonotype was observed a handful of times. The CDR3 sequence: CASSNPLRTGELFF. Here the CDR3 DNA reads TGTGCCAGCAGTAACCCCCTGCGGACCGGGGAGCTGTTTTTT. The chain has TRBV6-1 and TRBJ2-2; D is ambiguous. Germline values: CDR1 MNHNS, CDR2 SASEGT. CDR3 length: 14 residues. V lost 5 bases and J lost 5, with 12 bases in between.